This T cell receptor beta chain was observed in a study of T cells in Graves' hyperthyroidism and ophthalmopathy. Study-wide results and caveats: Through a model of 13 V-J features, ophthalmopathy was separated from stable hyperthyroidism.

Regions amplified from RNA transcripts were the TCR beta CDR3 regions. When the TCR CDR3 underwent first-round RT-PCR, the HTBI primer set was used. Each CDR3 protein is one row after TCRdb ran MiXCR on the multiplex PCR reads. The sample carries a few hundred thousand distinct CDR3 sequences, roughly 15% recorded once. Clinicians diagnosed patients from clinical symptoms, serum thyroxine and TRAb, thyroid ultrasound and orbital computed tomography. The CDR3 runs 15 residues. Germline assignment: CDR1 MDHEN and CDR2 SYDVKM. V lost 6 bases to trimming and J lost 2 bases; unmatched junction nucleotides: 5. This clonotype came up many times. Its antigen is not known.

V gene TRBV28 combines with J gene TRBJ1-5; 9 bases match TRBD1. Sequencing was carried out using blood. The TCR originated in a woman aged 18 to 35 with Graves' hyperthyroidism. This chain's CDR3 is CASRRQGEGNQPQHF. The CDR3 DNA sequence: TGTGCCAGCAGGCGACAGGGGGAAGGCAATCAGCCCCAGCATTTT.